This TCR beta chain was profiled in a study of blood T cell repertoires in COVID-19. Study-level information: Some COVID-19 samples were acute and others convalescent; all came from the United States, Italy and Spain. T cells, B-cell-depleted T cells, or PBMCs supplied cDNA or gDNA.

Followed over time, Seattle patients had been enrolled while infection was active. Methods used by the authors: Reference gene primer amplification in the assay estimated nucleated cell counts. TCRdb's copy holds only in-frame clones and misses some; the assay was immunoSEQ multiplex PCR. V and J calls and clone size are those listed in that table; D and trimming were worked out from the DNA. The sample shows about 160,000 clones, approximately 82% of them seen only once. The CDR3 is made up of 15 amino acids. Germline trimming cut 4 bases from V and 11 bases from J; bases unmatched to any gene: 13. From germline, CDR1 is LGHDT and CDR2 YNNKEL (reference sequence).

The V gene is TRBV3-1 (or the pseudogene TRBV3-2), the J gene TRBJ1-1; TRBD1 matches 10 bases. Sequenced sample: peripheral blood. The TCR comes from a woman between 35 and 50 years old with COVID-19, enrolled during active disease. The CDR3 is CASSRTGTGERWAFF. In DNA, the CDR3 is TGTGCCAGCAGCCGGACCGGGACAGGGGAGCGTTGGGCTTTCTTT.